Below, one T cell receptor (beta chain) is given with its context. TCRdb keeps only in-frame clones here, not all; method: immunoSEQ multiplex PCR. The table has tens of thousands of clones, 78% seen once. The source of the sample is a study of T cell responses to AZD1222 COVID-19 vaccine. The CDR3 has 18 residues. Trimming shortened V by 4 bases and J by 0 bases, and 16 bases separated the two germline ends. Germline lookup yields CDR1 SGHAT and CDR2 FQNNGV. The origin of this receptor is an adult in good health. The sample here was peripheral blood, taken on day 0 of AZD1222 vaccination. The chain combines TRBV11-2 with TRBJ2-6; D may be TRBD1 (5 bases). The chain's CDR3 is CASSYRLGDLSGANVLTF. In DNA, the CDR3 is TGTGCCAGCAGCTACCGGTTAGGGGATCTCTCTGGGGCCAACGTCCTGACTTTC.